This T cell receptor beta chain originates from a study of beta chain features in type 1 diabetes. Study findings and constraints: Patients with type 1 diabetes showed fewer VDJ junction insertions and more deletions.

Sequenced material consisted of expressed TCRB transcripts (all of the isolated RNA was reverse transcribed). The repertoire was sequenced with immunoSEQ multiplex PCR; TCRdb's copy has only in-frame clones and lacks some. The table has about 220,000 clones, about a tenth seen once. This clone was seen more than once but under ten times. As yet, its antigen is unknown. The CDR3 has 15 amino acids. The V end lost 4 bases, the J end lost 0 bases, and 13 bases lay between the germline ends. Per germline, CDR1 SGDLS and CDR2 YYNGEE. The chain joins TRBV9 to TRBJ2-5; D unresolved. Material for sequencing was central memory CD4+ T cells from blood. The source is a man between 18 and 35 years old in good health. CDR3 in amino acids: CASSPRQVYQETQYF. CDR3 DNA sequence: TGTGCCAGCAGCCCCAGGCAGGTGTACCAAGAGACCCAGTACTTC.